The following is a TCR beta chain sequence with its context. Its antigen is still unknown. CD45RO-CCR7+CD27+CD95- marked naive CD8+ T cells. The CDR3 extends over 16 amino acids. Per germline, CDR1 LGHNA and CDR2 YSLEER. The record originates from a study of CXCR3-negative and CXCR3-positive naive CD8 T cells. Study in general: Sequencing gave about 140 million TRB reads overall, about 1.5 +/- 0.3 million per library.

UMI-labeled TRB cDNA libraries were prepared by 5' RACE. TCRdb re-called the 5' RACE reads and shows each CDR3 protein once, DNA omitted. Its listing shows 150,000 or so distinct CDR3 sequences. Study outcomes and limitations: Upon cryopreservation, CXCR3 expression partially decreased, and most assays used fresh PBMCs. From TRB CDR3 properties, TCR strength was inferred; surface CD5 did not differ between naive subsets. Relative to CXCR3-negative naive cells, CXCR3-positive naive cells had more hydrophobic TRB CDR3s.

The receptor was isolated from a human donor in good health. Some clones in this sample may be carry-over from other donors' samples. The specimen sequenced was naive CXCR3+ CD8+ T cells from blood. Subset described: CD45RO-CCR7+CD27+CD95- naive CD8+ T cells expressing CXCR3 (TNR3+). The V call is TRBV4-3, the J call TRBJ2-3; the D gene TCRdb calls, TRBD2, cannot be checked with no DNA. CDR3 amino acids: CASSQEIAGPTDTQYF.